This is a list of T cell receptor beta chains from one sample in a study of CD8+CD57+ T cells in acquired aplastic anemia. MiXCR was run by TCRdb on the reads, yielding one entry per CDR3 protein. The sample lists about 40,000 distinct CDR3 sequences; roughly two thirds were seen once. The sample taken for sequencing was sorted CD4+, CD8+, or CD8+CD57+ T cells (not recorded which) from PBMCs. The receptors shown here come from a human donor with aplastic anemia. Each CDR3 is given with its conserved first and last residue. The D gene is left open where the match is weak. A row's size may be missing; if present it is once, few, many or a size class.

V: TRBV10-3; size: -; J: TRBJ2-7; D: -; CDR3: CASSLSLQGVIHEQYF; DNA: TGTGCCAGCAGCTTGTCGCTTCAGGGTGTAATCCACGAGCAGTACTTC
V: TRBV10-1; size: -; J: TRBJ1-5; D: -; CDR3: CASSAAPEQPQHF; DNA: TGCGCCAGCAGTGCTGCACCGGAACAGCCCCAGCATTTT
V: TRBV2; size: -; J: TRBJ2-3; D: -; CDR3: CASSERGASTDTQYF; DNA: TGTGCCAGCAGTGAAAGGGGGGCGAGCACAGATACGCAGTATTTT
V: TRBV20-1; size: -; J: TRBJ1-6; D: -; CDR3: CSASRPGHHNSPLHF; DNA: TGCAGTGCTAGTCGGCCGGGACACCATAATTCACCCCTCCACTTT
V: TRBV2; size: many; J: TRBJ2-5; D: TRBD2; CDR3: CASSSYAGEETQYF; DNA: TGTGCCAGCAGTAGCTATGCGGGGGAAGAGACCCAGTACTTC
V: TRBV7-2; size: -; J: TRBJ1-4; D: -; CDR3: CASSGNQIRRLFF; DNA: TGTGCCAGCAGCGGAAATCAGATTCGGCGGCTGTTTTTT
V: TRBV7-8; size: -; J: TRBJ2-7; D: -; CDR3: CASSTTGRDEQYF; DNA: TGTGCCAGCAGCACAACAGGGAGGGACGAGCAGTACTTC
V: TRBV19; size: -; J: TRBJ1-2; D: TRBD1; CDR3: CASSNSGQGPYGYTF; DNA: TGTGCCAGTAGTAACTCCGGACAGGGGCCCTATGGCTACACCTTC
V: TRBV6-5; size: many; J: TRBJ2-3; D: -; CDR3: CASSYEGSTDTQYF; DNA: TGTGCCAGCAGTTACGAGGGTAGCACAGATACGCAGTATTTT
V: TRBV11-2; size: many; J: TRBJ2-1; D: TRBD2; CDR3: CASSPRLAANEQFF; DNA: TGTGCCAGCAGCCCTAGACTAGCGGCCAATGAGCAGTTCTTC
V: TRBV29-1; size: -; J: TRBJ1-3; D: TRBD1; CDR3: CSIDSTGTGNTIYF; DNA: TGCAGCATCGATTCGACAGGGACTGGAAACACCATATATTTT
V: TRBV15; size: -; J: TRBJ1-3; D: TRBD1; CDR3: CATSREQGTPGNTIYF; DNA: TGTGCCACCAGCAGAGAACAGGGGACACCTGGAAACACCATATATTTT
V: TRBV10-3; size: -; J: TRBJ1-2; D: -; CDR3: CAISEGRANYGYTF; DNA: TGTGCCATCAGTGAGGGCAGGGCAAACTATGGCTACACCTTC
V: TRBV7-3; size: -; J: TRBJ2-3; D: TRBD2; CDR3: CASSSRTSGGSDTQYF; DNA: TGTGCCAGCAGCTCCAGGACTAGCGGGGGGTCAGATACGCAGTATTTT
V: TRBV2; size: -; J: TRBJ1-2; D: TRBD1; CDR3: CASSRDRVYGYTF; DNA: TGTGCCAGCAGCCGGGACAGGGTTTACGGCTACACCTTC
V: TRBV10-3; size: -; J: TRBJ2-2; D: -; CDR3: CAIRETLDTGELFF; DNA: TGTGCCATCAGGGAGACACTGGACACCGGGGAGCTGTTTTTT
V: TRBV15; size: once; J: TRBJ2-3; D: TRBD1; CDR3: CATGTGRDTDTQYF; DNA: TGTGCCACTGGGACAGGGAGGGACACAGATACGCAGTATTTT
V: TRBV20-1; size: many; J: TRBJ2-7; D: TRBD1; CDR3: CSARDPGQDSYEQYF; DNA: TGCAGTGCTAGAGACCCGGGACAGGACTCCTACGAGCAGTACTTC
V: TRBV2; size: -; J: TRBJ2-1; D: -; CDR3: CASSDNDNEQFF; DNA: TGTGCCAGCAGTGACAATGACAATGAGCAGTTCTTC
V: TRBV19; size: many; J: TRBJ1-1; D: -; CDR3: CASSIDRGAWNTEAFF; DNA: TGTGCCAGTAGTATAGATCGGGGGGCGTGGAACACTGAAGCTTTCTTT
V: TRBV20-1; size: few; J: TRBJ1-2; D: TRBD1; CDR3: CSARLVGQFLSF; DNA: TGCAGTGCTAGGTTGGTGGGACAGTTTCTTTCCTTC
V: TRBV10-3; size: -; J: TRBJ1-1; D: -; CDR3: CAIQSQANTEAFF; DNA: TGTGCCATCCAATCCCAGGCGAACACTGAAGCTTTCTTT
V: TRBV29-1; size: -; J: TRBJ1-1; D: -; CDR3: CSVEESLNTEAFF; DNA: TGCAGCGTTGAAGAAAGTCTTAACACTGAAGCTTTCTTT
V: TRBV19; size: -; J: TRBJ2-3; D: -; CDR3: CASSIDQRGYTDTQYF; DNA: TGTGCCAGTAGTATAGACCAACGAGGTTACACAGATACGCAGTATTTT
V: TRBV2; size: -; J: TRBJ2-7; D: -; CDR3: CASSRRRHEQYF; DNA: TGTGCCAGCAGTCGCCGTCGTCACGAGCAGTACTTC
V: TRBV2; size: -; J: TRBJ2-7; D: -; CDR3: CASSRRDTEGYEQYF; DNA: TGTGCCAGCAGTAGGCGGGACACCGAAGGATACGAGCAGTACTTC
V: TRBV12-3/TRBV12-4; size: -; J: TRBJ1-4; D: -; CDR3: CASSSQEIGEKLFF; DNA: TGTGCCAGCAGTTCCCAGGAGATAGGGGAAAAACTGTTTTTT
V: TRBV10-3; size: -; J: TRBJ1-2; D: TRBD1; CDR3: CAISPGQGDNENYGYTF; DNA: TGTGCCATCAGTCCAGGACAGGGAGATAATGAAAACTATGGCTACACCTTC
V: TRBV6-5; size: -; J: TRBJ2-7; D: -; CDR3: CASSYGRGYEQYF; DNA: TGTGCCAGCAGTTACGGTCGGGGTTACGAGCAGTACTTC
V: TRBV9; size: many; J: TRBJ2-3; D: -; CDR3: CASSANFPDTQYF; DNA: TGTGCCAGCAGCGCCAACTTTCCAGATACGCAGTATTTT
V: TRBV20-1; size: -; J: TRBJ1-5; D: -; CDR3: CSPRTEPQHF; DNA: TGCAGTCCTAGAACGGAGCCCCAGCATTTT
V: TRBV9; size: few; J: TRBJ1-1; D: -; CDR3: CASSSAGTEAFF; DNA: TGTGCCAGCAGTTCTGCGGGGACTGAAGCTTTCTTT
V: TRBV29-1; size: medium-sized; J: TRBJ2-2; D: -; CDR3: CSVRVGVGDTGELFF; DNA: TGCAGCGTCCGCGTAGGCGTTGGTGACACCGGGGAGCTGTTTTTT
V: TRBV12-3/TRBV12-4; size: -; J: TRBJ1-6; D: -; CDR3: CASSLLPLSSSSYNSPLHF; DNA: TGTGCCAGCAGTTTACTACCTCTATCTAGCAGCTCCTATAATTCACCCCTCCACTTT
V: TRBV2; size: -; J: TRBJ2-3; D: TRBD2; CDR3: CASSWTSGTDTQYF; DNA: TGTGCCAGCAGTTGGACTAGCGGCACAGATACGCAGTATTTT
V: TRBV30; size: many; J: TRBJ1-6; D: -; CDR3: CAWTGNRNSPLHF; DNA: TGTGCCTGGACCGGAAACAGAAATTCACCCCTCCACTTT
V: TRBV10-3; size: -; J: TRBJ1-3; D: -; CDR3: CASYLDVGNTIYF; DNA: TGTGCCAGCTACCTCGACGTCGGAAACACCATATATTTT
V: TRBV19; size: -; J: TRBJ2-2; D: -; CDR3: CASSHPTGELFF; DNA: TGTGCCAGTAGTCACCCCACCGGGGAGCTGTTTTTT
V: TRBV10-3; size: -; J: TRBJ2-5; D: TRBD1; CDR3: CAISDGTGWETQYF; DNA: TGTGCCATCAGTGACGGGACAGGGTGGGAGACCCAGTACTTC
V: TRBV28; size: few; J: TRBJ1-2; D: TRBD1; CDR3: CASREDRAGGYTF; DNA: TGTGCCAGCAGGGAGGACAGGGCGGGAGGCTACACCTTC
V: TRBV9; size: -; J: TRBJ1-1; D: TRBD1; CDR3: CASSERQGTEAFF; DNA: TGTGCCAGCAGCGAACGACAGGGCACTGAAGCTTTCTTT
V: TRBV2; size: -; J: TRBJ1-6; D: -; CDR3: CASSEAGAHNSPLHF; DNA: TGTGCCAGCAGTGAAGCAGGGGCGCATAATTCACCCCTCCACTTT
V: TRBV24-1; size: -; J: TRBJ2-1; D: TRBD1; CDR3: CATSAPDGTGTNNEQFF; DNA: TGTGCCACCAGTGCCCCGGACGGGACAGGGACCAACAATGAGCAGTTCTTC
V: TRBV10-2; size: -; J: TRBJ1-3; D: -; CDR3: CASSEGHLGNTIYF; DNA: TGCGCCAGCAGTGAGGGACACTTAGGAAACACCATATATTTT
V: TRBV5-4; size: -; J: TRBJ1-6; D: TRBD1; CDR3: CASSLGTDSNSPLHF; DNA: TGTGCCAGCAGCCTGGGGACAGATTCTAATTCACCCCTCCACTTT
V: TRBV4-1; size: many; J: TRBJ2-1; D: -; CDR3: CASSQTVYNEQFF; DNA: TGCGCCAGCAGCCAGACAGTTTACAATGAGCAGTTCTTC
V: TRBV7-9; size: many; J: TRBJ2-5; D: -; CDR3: CASSSIPGVETQYF; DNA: TGTGCCAGCAGCTCAATCCCTGGCGTAGAGACCCAGTACTTC
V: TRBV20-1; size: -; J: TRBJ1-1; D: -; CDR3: CSASLEGKDTEAFF; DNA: TGCAGTGCTAGTCTGGAGGGGAAGGACACTGAAGCTTTCTTT
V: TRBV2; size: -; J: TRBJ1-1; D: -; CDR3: CASSSGETEAFF; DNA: TGTGCCAGCAGTTCAGGGGAGACTGAAGCTTTCTTT
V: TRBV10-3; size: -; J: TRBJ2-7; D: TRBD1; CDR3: CAISDKTQGDPYEQYF; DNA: TGTGCCATCAGTGATAAGACCCAGGGGGACCCCTACGAGCAGTACTTC
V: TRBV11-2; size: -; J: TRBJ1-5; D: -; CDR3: CASSPGSGGGNQPQHF; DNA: TGTGCCAGCAGCCCCGGGAGCGGGGGTGGCAATCAGCCCCAGCATTTT
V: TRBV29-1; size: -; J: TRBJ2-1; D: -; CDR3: CSVGGSYNEQFF; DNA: TGCAGCGTAGGGGGGAGCTACAATGAGCAGTTCTTC
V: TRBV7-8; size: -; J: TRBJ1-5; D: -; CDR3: CASSLARFQPQHF; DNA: TGTGCCAGCAGCTTAGCACGATTTCAGCCCCAGCATTTT
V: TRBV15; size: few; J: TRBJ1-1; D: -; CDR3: CATSRNYGGVEAFF; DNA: TGTGCCACCAGCAGAAACTACGGGGGTGTTGAAGCTTTCTTT
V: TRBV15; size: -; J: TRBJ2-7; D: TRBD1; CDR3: CATSSGRDSNYEQYF; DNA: TGTGCCACCAGCAGCGGCCGGGACAGCAACTACGAGCAGTACTTC